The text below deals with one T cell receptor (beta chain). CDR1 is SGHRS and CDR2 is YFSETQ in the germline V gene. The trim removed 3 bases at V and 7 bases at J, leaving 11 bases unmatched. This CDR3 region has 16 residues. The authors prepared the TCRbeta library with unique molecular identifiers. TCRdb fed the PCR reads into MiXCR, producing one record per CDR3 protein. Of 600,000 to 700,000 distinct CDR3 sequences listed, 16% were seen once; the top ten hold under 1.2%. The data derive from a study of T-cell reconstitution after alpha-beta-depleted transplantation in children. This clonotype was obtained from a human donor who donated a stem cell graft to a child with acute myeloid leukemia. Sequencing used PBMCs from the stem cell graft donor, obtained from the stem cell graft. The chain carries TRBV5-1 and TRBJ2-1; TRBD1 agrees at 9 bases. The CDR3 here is CASSSLLGQGSNEQFF. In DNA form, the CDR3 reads TGCGCCAGCAGCTCGCTGCTGGGACAGGGTTCTAATGAGCAGTTCTTC.